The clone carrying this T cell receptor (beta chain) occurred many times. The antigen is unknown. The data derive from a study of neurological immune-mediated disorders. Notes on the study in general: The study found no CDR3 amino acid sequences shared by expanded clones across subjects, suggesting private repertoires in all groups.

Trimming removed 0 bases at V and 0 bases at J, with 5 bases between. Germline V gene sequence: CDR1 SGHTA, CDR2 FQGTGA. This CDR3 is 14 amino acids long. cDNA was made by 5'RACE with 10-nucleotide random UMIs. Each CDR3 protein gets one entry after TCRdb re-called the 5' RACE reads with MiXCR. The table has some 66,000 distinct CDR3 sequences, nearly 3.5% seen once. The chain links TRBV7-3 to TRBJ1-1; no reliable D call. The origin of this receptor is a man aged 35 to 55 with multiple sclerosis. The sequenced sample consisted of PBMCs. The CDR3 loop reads CASSLTGLNTEAFF. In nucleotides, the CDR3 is TGTGCCAGCAGCTTAACAGGGTTGAACACTGAAGCTTTCTTT.